This T cell receptor beta chain was identified during a study of T cells after yellow fever vaccination. About the research overall: In the case of low-cell-number fractions, SMART-Seq v4 Ultra Low Input was used for preparation.

This CDR3 spans 15 amino acids. V lost 1 base and J lost 3; bases outside the gene matches: 3. Per the germline V gene, CDR1 is KGHSH and CDR2 is LQKENI. This clonotype has a handful of counts. TCRdb used MiXCR to reprocess the 5' RACE reads, holding one entry per CDR3 protein. The repertoire holds around 260,000 distinct CDR3 sequences, 5.2% seen once, with around 3.5% in the top ten. The receptor's source is a man between 18 and 29 years old who received the YFV17D yellow fever vaccine. The chain carries TRBV18 and TRBJ1-2, with 9 bases identical to TRBD1. Sequenced material: CD4+ T cells sorted from PBMCs, taken on the day of the yellow fever booster vaccination. The CDR3 reads CASSPRTGVDYGYTF. In DNA, the CDR3 is TGTGCCAGCTCACCACGGACAGGGGTAGACTATGGCTACACCTTC.